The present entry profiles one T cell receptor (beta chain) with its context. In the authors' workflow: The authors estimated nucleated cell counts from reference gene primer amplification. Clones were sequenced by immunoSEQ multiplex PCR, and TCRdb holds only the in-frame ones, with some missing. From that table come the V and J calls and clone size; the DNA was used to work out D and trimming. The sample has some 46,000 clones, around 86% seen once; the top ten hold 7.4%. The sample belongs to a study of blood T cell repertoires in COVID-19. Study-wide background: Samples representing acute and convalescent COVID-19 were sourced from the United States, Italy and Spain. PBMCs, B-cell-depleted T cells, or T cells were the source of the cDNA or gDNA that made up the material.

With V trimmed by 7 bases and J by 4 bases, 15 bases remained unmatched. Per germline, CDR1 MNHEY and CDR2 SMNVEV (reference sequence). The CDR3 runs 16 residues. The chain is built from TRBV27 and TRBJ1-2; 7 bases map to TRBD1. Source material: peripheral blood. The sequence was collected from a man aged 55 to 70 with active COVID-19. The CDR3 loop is CASKVGGRGAVYGYTF. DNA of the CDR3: TGTGCCAGCAAAGTAGGGGGCAGGGGGGCAGTCTATGGCTACACCTTC.